This T cell receptor (beta chain) stems from a study of T-cell reconstitution after alpha-beta-depleted transplantation in children. Deletions cut 4 bases from V and 1 base from J, with 10 bases between. Germline V gene data show CDR1 as LGHDT and CDR2 as YNNKEL (reference sequence). The CDR3 is 14 amino acids. A library of TCRbeta sequences, prepared with unique molecular identifiers, was generated. From the PCR reads, TCRdb called clonotypes with MiXCR, one entry per CDR3 protein. The sample consists of around 450,000 distinct CDR3 sequences, about 10% of them appearing once. This clonotype was seen repeatedly, ten times or more.

The clonotype was recovered from a child aged 2 to 10 with inherited bone marrow failure, due to receive a stem cell transplant. The chain carries TRBV3-1 and TRBJ1-1, with D perhaps TRBD1 (5 bases). The specimen was PBMCs, collected before TCRalphabeta/CD19-depleted stem cell transplant. The CDR3 nucleotides read TGTGCCAGCAGCCGTAGGGACCCGAACACTGAAGCTTTCTTT. It specifies CASSRRDPNTEAFF.